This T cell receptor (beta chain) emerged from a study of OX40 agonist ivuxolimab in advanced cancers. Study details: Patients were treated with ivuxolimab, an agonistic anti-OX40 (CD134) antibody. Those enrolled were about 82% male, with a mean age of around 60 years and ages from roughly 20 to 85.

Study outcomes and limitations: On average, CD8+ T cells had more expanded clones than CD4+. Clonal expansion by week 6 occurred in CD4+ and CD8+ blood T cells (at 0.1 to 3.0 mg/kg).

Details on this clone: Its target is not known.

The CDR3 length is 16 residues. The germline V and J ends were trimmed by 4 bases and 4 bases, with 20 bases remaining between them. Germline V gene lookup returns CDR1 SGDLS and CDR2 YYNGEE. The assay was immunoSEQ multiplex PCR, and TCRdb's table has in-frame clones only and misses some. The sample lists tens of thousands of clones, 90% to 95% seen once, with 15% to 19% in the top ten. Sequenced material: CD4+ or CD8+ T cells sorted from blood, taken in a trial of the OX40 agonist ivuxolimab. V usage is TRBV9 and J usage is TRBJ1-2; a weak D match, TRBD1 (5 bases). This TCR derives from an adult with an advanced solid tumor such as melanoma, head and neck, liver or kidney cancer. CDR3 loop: CASSPGEVGVIYGYTF. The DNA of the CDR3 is TGTGCCAGCAGCCCGGGAGAGGTGGGGGTTATCTATGGCTACACCTTC.